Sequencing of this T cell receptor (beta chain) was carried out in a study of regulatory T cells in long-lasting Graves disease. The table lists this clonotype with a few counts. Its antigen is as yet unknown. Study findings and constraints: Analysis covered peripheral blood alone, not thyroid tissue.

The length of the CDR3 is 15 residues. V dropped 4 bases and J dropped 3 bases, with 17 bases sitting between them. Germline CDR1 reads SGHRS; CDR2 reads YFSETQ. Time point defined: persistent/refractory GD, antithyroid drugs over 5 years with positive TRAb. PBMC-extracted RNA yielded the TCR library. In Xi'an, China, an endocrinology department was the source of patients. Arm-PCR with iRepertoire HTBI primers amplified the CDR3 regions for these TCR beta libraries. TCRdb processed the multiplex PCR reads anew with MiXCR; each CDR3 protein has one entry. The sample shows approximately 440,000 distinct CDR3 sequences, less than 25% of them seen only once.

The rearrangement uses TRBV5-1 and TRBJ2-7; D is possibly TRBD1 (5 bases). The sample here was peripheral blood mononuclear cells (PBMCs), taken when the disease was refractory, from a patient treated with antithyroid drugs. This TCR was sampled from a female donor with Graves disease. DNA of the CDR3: TGCGCCAGCAGCGCTCAGGGTGGGCCTCTCTACGAGCAGTACTTC. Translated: CASSAQGGPLYEQYF.